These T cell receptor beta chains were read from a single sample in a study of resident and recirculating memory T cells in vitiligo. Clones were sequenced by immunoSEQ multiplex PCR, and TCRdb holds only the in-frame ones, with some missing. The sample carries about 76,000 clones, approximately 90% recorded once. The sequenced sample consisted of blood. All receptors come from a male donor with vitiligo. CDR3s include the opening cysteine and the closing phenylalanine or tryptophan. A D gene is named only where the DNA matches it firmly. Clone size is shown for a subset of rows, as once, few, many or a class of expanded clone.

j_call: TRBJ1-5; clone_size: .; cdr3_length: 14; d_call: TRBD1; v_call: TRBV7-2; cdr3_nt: TGTGCCAGCAGCGAGGGACAGGGTAACGGGCCCCAGCATTTT; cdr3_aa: CASSEGQGNGPQHF
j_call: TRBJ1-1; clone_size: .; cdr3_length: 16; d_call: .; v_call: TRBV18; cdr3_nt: TGTGCCAGCTCACCATCGGCAGGTATCGGGAACACTGAAGCTTTCTTT; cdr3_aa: CASSPSAGIGNTEAFF
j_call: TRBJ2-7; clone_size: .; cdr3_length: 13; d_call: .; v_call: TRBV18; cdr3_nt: TGTGCCAGCTCACCAAGTCACACCTACGAGCAGTACTTC; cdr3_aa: CASSPSHTYEQYF
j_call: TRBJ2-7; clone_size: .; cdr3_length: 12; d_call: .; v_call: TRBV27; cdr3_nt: TGTGCCAGCAGTCCGAACTTAGCCGAGCAGTACTTC; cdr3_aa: CASSPNLAEQYF
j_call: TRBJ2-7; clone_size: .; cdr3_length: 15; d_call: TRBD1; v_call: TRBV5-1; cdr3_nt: TGCGCCAGCAGCCCGGAAGGGACAGCACCTGACGAGCAGTACTTC; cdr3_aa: CASSPEGTAPDEQYF
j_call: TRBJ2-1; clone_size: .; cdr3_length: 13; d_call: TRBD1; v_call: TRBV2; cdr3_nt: TGTGCCAGCAGGCTAGGACAGGGCAATGAGCAGTTCTTC; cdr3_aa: CASRLGQGNEQFF
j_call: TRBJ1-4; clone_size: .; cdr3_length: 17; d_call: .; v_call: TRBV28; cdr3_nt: TGTGCCAGCAAACCTCCAGGGAAGACAGCAACTAATGAAAAACTGTTTTTT; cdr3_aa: CASKPPGKTATNEKLFF
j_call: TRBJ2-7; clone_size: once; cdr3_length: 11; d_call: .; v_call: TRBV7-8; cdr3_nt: TGTGCCAGCAGCCTAAACTACGAGCAGTACTTC; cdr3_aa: CASSLNYEQYF
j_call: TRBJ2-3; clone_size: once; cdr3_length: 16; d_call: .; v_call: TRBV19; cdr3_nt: TGTGCCAGTAGTATCCGGGGGATCCCTAGCACAGATACGCAGTATTTT; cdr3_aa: CASSIRGIPSTDTQYF
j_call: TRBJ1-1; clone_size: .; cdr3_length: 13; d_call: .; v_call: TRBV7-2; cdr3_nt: TGTGCCAGCACCCGGACAGATTTCACTGAAGCTTTCTTT; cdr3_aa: CASTRTDFTEAFF
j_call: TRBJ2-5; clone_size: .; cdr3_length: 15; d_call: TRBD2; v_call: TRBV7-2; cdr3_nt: TGTGCCAGCAGCTTAATAGCGGGAGGACAAGAGACCCAGTACTTC; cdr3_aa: CASSLIAGGQETQYF
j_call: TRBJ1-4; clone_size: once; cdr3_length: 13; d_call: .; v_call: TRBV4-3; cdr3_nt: TGCGCCAGCAGTGACAGGTCTGATGAAAAACTGTTTTTT; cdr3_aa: CASSDRSDEKLFF
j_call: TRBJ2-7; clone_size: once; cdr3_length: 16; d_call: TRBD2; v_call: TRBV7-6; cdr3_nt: TGTGCCAGCAGCTTAGGGACTAGCGGGCCAGCCTACGAGCAGTACTTC; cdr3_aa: CASSLGTSGPAYEQYF
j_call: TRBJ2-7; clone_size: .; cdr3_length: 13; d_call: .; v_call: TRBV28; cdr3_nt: TGTGCCAGCAGTGCTCGATCGGCCTACGAGCAGTACTTC; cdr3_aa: CASSARSAYEQYF
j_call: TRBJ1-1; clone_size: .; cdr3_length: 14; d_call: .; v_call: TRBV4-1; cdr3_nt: TGCGCCAGCAGCCAAGGTTTCGGGAACACTGAAGCTTTCTTT; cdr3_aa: CASSQGFGNTEAFF
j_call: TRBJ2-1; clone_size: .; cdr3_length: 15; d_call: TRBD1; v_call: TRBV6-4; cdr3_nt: TGTGCCAGCAGTGACTCCGGGACAGGGGGCAATGAGCAGTTCTTC; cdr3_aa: CASSDSGTGGNEQFF
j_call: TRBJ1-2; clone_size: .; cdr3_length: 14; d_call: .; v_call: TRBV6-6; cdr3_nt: TGTGCCAGCAGGGAGGGAACAGCTAACTATGGCTACACCTTC; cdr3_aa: CASREGTANYGYTF
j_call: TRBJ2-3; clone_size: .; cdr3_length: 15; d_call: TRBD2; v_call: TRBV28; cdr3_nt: TGTGCCAGCAGTTTAGGGGGAGGGAAGACAGATACGCAGTATTTT; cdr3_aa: CASSLGGGKTDTQYF
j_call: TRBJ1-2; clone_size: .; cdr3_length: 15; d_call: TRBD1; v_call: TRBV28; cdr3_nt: TGTGCCAGCAACCTGTCGGGACAGCGGAACTATGGCTACACCTTC; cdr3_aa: CASNLSGQRNYGYTF
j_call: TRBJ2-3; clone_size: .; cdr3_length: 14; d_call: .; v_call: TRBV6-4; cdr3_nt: TGTGCCAGCAGTGACCAGTACAACACAGATACGCAGTATTTT; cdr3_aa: CASSDQYNTDTQYF
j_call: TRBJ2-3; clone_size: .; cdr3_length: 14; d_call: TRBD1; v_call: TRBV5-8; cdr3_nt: TGTGCCAGCAGCGGGGACAGGGGGACAGATACGCAGTATTTT; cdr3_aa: CASSGDRGTDTQYF
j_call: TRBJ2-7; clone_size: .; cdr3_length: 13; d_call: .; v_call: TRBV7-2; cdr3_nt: TGTGCCAGCAGCTTAAACCGGGAGAGGGAGCAGTACTTC; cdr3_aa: CASSLNREREQYF
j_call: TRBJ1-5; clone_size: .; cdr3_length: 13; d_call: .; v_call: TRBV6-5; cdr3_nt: TGTGCCAGCAGTTTCGGGTCTTATCAGCCCCAGCATTTT; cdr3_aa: CASSFGSYQPQHF
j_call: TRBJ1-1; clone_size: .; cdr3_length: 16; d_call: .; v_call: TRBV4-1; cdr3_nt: TGCGCCAGCAGCCACGGGACTCGCCGCAGGAACACTGAAGCTTTCTTT; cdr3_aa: CASSHGTRRRNTEAFF
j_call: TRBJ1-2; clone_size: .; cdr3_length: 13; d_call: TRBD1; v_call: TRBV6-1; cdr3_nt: TGTGCCAGCATCATGACAGGGAACTATGGCTACACCTTC; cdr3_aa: CASIMTGNYGYTF
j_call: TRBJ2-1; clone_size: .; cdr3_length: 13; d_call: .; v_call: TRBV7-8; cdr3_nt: TGTGCCAGCAGCCCCGACAGAGACAATGAGCAGTTCTTC; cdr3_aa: CASSPDRDNEQFF
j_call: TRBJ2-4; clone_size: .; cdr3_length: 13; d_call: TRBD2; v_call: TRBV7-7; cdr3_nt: TGTGCCAGCAAGGCTAGCGGGGAGGACATTCAGTACTTC; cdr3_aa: CASKASGEDIQYF
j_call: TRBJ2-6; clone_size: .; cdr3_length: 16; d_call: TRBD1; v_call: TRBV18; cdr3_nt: TGTGCCAGCTCACCCCGACAGGGTTCTGGGGCCAACGTCCTGACTTTC; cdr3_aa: CASSPRQGSGANVLTF
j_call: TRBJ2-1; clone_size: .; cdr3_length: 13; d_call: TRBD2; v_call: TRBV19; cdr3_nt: TGTGCCAGTAGTCCGACTAGCGGTGACTCTCAGTTCTTC; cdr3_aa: CASSPTSGDSQFF
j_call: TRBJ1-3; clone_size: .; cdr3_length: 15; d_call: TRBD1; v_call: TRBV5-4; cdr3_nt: TGTGCCAGCAGCTTGTCAGGGGGATCAGGAAACACCATATATTTT; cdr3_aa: CASSLSGGSGNTIYF
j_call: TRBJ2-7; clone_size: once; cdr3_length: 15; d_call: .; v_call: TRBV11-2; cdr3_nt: TGTGCCAGCAGCTTAGGCGGGGTGGGCTCCTACGAGCAGTACTTC; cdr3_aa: CASSLGGVGSYEQYF
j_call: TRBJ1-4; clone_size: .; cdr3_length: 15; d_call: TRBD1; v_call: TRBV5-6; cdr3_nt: TGTGCCAGCAGCCTACAGGGGGCAACTAATGAAAAACTGTTTTTT; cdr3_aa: CASSLQGATNEKLFF
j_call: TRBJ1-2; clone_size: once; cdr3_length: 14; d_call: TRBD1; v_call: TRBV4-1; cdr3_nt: TGCGCCAGCAGCCAAGACGGGACAGTTAGTGGCTACACCTTC; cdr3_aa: CASSQDGTVSGYTF
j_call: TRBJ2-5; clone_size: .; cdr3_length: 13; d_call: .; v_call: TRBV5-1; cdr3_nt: TGCGCCAGCAGCGTTGGCGGATTGGAGACCCAGTACTTC; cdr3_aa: CASSVGGLETQYF
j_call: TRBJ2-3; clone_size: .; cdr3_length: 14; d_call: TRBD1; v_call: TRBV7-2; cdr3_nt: TGTGCCAGCAGCCCCAGACAGGGGGCGGATACGCAGTATTTT; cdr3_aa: CASSPRQGADTQYF
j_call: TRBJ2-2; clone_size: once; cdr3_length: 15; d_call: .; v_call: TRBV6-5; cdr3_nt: TGTGCCAGCAGTTACAGCCAAGTCCCAACCGGGGAGCTGTTTTTT; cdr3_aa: CASSYSQVPTGELFF
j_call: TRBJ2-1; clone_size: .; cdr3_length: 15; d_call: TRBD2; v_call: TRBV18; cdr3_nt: TGTGCCAGCTCATCAGGGACTAGCGGAGGGAATGAGCAGTTCTTC; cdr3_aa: CASSSGTSGGNEQFF
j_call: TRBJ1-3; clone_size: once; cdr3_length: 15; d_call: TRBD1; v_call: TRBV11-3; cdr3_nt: TGTGCCAGCTCTCAGGGGGCCTCCGCTGGAAACACCATATATTTT; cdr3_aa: CASSQGASAGNTIYF
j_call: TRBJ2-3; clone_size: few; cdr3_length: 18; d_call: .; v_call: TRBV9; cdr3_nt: TGTGCCAGCAGCACACCCCCGGGAGCGAACCCTGGCACAGATACGCAGTATTTT; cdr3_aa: CASSTPPGANPGTDTQYF
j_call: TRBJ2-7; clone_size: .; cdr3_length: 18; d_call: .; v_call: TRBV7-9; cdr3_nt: TGTGCCAGCAGCCCCCTCGGGTCTAGCTCTGCTTCCTCCTACGAGCAGTACTTC; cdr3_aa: CASSPLGSSSASSYEQYF
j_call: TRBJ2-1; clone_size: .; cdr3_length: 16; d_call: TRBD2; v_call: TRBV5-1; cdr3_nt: TGCGCCAGCAGCTTGGTCAGGCTAGCGGGAGTTAATGAGCAGTTCTTC; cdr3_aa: CASSLVRLAGVNEQFF
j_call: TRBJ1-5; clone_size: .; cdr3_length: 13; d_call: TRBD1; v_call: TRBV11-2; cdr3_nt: TGTGCCAGCAGCCCAGGGGGTAATCAGCCCCAGCATTTT; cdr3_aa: CASSPGGNQPQHF
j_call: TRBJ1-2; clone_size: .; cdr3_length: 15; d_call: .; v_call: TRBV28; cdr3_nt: TGTGCCAGCAGTTTAGATGGTGGTGGCTTCTATGGCTACACCTTC; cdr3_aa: CASSLDGGGFYGYTF
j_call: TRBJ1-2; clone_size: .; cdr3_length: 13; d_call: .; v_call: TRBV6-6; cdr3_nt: TGTGCCAGCAGTTATCAGGGTAGTAGCGGCTACACCTTC; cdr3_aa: CASSYQGSSGYTF
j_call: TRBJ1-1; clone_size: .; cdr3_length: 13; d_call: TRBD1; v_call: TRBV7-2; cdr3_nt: TGTGCCAGCAGCCTACAGGGGCTCACTGAAGCTTTCTTT; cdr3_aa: CASSLQGLTEAFF